These T cell receptor beta chains were read from a single sample in a study of blood T cells in healthy people across ages. TCRdb passed the 5' RACE reads through MiXCR, listing each CDR3 protein once. The data hold 850,000 to 950,000 distinct CDR3 sequences, with 29% observed a single time. Specimen: blood. All receptors come from a woman older than 75 in good health. CDR3s include the opening cysteine and the closing phenylalanine or tryptophan. A D gene is named only where the DNA matches it firmly. Expanded clones are given a class, and other clones once, few, many or no size at all.

D gene: NA
J gene: TRBJ2-2
V gene: TRBV15
clone size: NA
CDR3 DNA: TGTGCCACCAGCAGAGATCTCTCCTACACCGGGGAGCTGTTTTTT
CDR3 protein: CATSRDLSYTGELFF

D gene: NA
J gene: TRBJ1-5
V gene: TRBV6-2/TRBV6-3
clone size: few
CDR3 DNA: TGTGCCAGCAGTTACGGAGGGGGAAGGGGCAATCAGCCCCAGCATTTT
CDR3 protein: CASSYGGGRGNQPQHF

D gene: TRBD2
J gene: TRBJ2-3
V gene: TRBV7-9
clone size: many
CDR3 DNA: TGTGCCAGCAGTGCCCGGACTAGCGGTCTGTCAGATACGCAGTATTTT
CDR3 protein: CASSARTSGLSDTQYF

D gene: NA
J gene: TRBJ1-5
V gene: TRBV5-5
clone size: NA
CDR3 DNA: TGTGCCAGCAGCGCCGGGACATATAGCAATCAGCCCCAGCATTTT
CDR3 protein: CASSAGTYSNQPQHF

D gene: NA
J gene: TRBJ1-1
V gene: TRBV20-1
clone size: NA
CDR3 DNA: TGCAGTGCTAGAGGACACATGAACACTGAAGCTTTCTTT
CDR3 protein: CSARGHMNTEAFF

D gene: NA
J gene: TRBJ2-3
V gene: TRBV6-2/TRBV6-3
clone size: many
CDR3 DNA: TGTGCCAGCAGCGGAATAGATACGCAGTATTTT
CDR3 protein: CASSGIDTQYF

D gene: NA
J gene: TRBJ1-1
V gene: TRBV18
clone size: NA
CDR3 DNA: TGTGCCAGCTCCCGCCGGGACGGCACTGAAGCTTTCTTT
CDR3 protein: CASSRRDGTEAFF

D gene: TRBD1
J gene: TRBJ1-5
V gene: TRBV5-1
clone size: many
CDR3 DNA: TGCGCCAGCAGTAAGACAGGGGGTGATCAGCCCCAGCATTTT
CDR3 protein: CASSKTGGDQPQHF

D gene: NA
J gene: TRBJ1-4
V gene: TRBV12-3/TRBV12-4
clone size: few
CDR3 DNA: TGTGCCAGCAGCAATAAGAGAGCAGGGAGCGCAACTAATGAAAAACTGTTTTTT
CDR3 protein: CASSNKRAGSATNEKLFF

D gene: TRBD2
J gene: TRBJ2-1
V gene: TRBV7-2
clone size: many
CDR3 DNA: TGTGCCAGCAGCACGACTAGCGGAGGCTATGAGCAGTTCTTC
CDR3 protein: CASSTTSGGYEQFF

D gene: NA
J gene: TRBJ2-3
V gene: TRBV6-5
clone size: NA
CDR3 DNA: TGTGCCAGCAGGATCCGGGGCTCGCAAGATACGCAGTATTTT
CDR3 protein: CASRIRGSQDTQYF

D gene: TRBD2
J gene: TRBJ2-6
V gene: TRBV7-2
clone size: few
CDR3 DNA: TGTGCCAGCAGCTTAGCGTTGCGGGGGGGCTTGAACTCTGGGGCCAACGTCCTGACTTTC
CDR3 protein: CASSLALRGGLNSGANVLTF

D gene: NA
J gene: TRBJ2-4
V gene: TRBV5-1
clone size: NA
CDR3 DNA: TGCGCCAGCAGCCCGGAGGGCTATGGGGCCAAAAACATTCAGTACTTC
CDR3 protein: CASSPEGYGAKNIQYF

D gene: NA
J gene: TRBJ2-7
V gene: TRBV7-2
clone size: few
CDR3 DNA: TGTGCCAGCAGCTTAGGCAGGTGGGGGGAAACCTACGAGCAGTACTTC
CDR3 protein: CASSLGRWGETYEQYF

D gene: NA
J gene: TRBJ1-6
V gene: TRBV20-1
clone size: many
CDR3 DNA: TGCAGTGCCCCCAACCCCCCAAGCTCCTATAATTCACCCCTCCACTTT
CDR3 protein: CSAPNPPSSYNSPLHF

D gene: TRBD2
J gene: TRBJ2-2
V gene: TRBV25-1
clone size: NA
CDR3 DNA: TGTGCCAGCAGATGGACTAGCGGGAGTGGCACCGGGGAGCTGTTTTTT
CDR3 protein: CASRWTSGSGTGELFF

D gene: NA
J gene: TRBJ2-2
V gene: TRBV7-8
clone size: NA
CDR3 DNA: TGTGCCAGCAGCCTGGGACTCCGAGGGGAGCTGTTTTTT
CDR3 protein: CASSLGLRGELFF

D gene: NA
J gene: TRBJ2-2
V gene: TRBV7-9
clone size: NA
CDR3 DNA: TGTGCCAGCAGCTTGCACGGTCTATCCGGGGAGCTGTTTTTT
CDR3 protein: CASSLHGLSGELFF

D gene: NA
J gene: TRBJ2-3
V gene: TRBV7-3
clone size: NA
CDR3 DNA: TGTGCCAGCAGCTTAAGGGCAGGTCCTTCTAGCACAGATACGCAGTATTTT
CDR3 protein: CASSLRAGPSSTDTQYF

D gene: NA
J gene: TRBJ2-3
V gene: TRBV29-1
clone size: few
CDR3 DNA: TGCAGCGTAGCCCCGACGGTGGCGGTCCCCCTTTTT
CDR3 protein: CSVAPTVAVPLF

D gene: NA
J gene: TRBJ2-1
V gene: TRBV7-9
clone size: many
CDR3 DNA: TGTGCCAGCAGCTTAGTTGGACAAAATGAGCAGTTCTTC
CDR3 protein: CASSLVGQNEQFF

D gene: NA
J gene: TRBJ2-1
V gene: TRBV11-2
clone size: many
CDR3 DNA: TGTGCCAGCAGCTTATTTTGGCGAAATGAGCAGTTCTTC
CDR3 protein: CASSLFWRNEQFF

D gene: NA
J gene: TRBJ1-5
V gene: TRBV4-2
clone size: NA
CDR3 DNA: TGTGCCAGCAGCCAAGATCGAGGAGAAAATCAGCCCCAGCATTTT
CDR3 protein: CASSQDRGENQPQHF

D gene: NA
J gene: TRBJ2-1
V gene: TRBV21-1
clone size: many
CDR3 DNA: TGTGCCAGCAGCAAAGGCTGTAAACTCAATGAGCAGTTCTTC
CDR3 protein: CASSKGCKLNEQFF

D gene: TRBD2
J gene: TRBJ2-1
V gene: TRBV6-2/TRBV6-3
clone size: many
CDR3 DNA: TGTGCCAGCAGAGCGGGGGGTACGGGCGGTGAGCAGTTCTTC
CDR3 protein: CASRAGGTGGEQFF

D gene: NA
J gene: TRBJ1-1
V gene: TRBV4-3
clone size: NA
CDR3 DNA: TGCGCCAGCAGCCAACCAGGGGTACCCACTGAAGCTTTCTTT
CDR3 protein: CASSQPGVPTEAFF

D gene: NA
J gene: TRBJ1-5
V gene: TRBV7-2
clone size: many
CDR3 DNA: TGTGCCAGCAGCTTAGATGGGGCCCTTAGGAATCAGCCCCAGCATTTT
CDR3 protein: CASSLDGALRNQPQHF

D gene: TRBD2
J gene: TRBJ2-3
V gene: TRBV9
clone size: many
CDR3 DNA: TGCGCCAGCAGCGTAGCGGGGGGCCGCACAGATACGCAGTATTTT
CDR3 protein: CASSVAGGRTDTQYF

D gene: NA
J gene: TRBJ2-7
V gene: TRBV3-1
clone size: many
CDR3 DNA: TGTGCCAGCAGCCCCCTCCTCGGGTTGTCCGGCTACGAGCAGTACTTC
CDR3 protein: CASSPLLGLSGYEQYF

D gene: TRBD2
J gene: TRBJ2-1
V gene: TRBV20-1
clone size: many
CDR3 DNA: TGCAGTGCTAGAGGGGGACTAGGTGCTTACAATGAGCAGTTCTTC
CDR3 protein: CSARGGLGAYNEQFF

D gene: TRBD1
J gene: TRBJ1-1
V gene: TRBV4-3
clone size: few
CDR3 DNA: TGCGCCAGCAGCCAACAGGGGGAGAACACTGAAGCTTTCTTT
CDR3 protein: CASSQQGENTEAFF

D gene: NA
J gene: TRBJ2-1
V gene: TRBV11-3
clone size: NA
CDR3 DNA: TGTGCCAGCAGCTTATCTCTGGGGAGGATGAATGAGCAGTTCTTC
CDR3 protein: CASSLSLGRMNEQFF

D gene: TRBD2
J gene: TRBJ2-5
V gene: TRBV24-1
clone size: few
CDR3 DNA: TGTGCCACCAGCGAAACAAGGACTAGCCACCGAGAGACCCAGTACTTC
CDR3 protein: CATSETRTSHRETQYF

D gene: TRBD2
J gene: TRBJ2-7
V gene: TRBV20-1
clone size: NA
CDR3 DNA: TGCAGTGCTAGATCGGTAGCGGGAGACTACGAGCAGTACTTC
CDR3 protein: CSARSVAGDYEQYF

D gene: NA
J gene: TRBJ1-5
V gene: TRBV27
clone size: NA
CDR3 DNA: TGTGCCAGCGCCCTAAGGGGTAGCAATCAGCCCCAGCATTTT
CDR3 protein: CASALRGSNQPQHF

D gene: TRBD1
J gene: TRBJ1-1
V gene: TRBV20-1
clone size: few
CDR3 DNA: TGCAGTGCTAGAAAACAGGGGGCTCGGACTGAAGCTTTCTTT
CDR3 protein: CSARKQGARTEAFF

D gene: NA
J gene: TRBJ1-2
V gene: TRBV3-1
clone size: many
CDR3 DNA: TGTGCCAGCAGCCCTTGGCTATCTACCGGCTACACCTTC
CDR3 protein: CASSPWLSTGYTF

D gene: NA
J gene: TRBJ1-4
V gene: TRBV7-9
clone size: few
CDR3 DNA: TGTGCCAGCAGCTTAGATCCGGGACGCGACACTGAAAAACTGTTTTTT
CDR3 protein: CASSLDPGRDTEKLFF

D gene: TRBD2
J gene: TRBJ2-3
V gene: TRBV4-2
clone size: NA
CDR3 DNA: TGTGCCAGCAGCCAAAGACTAGCGGGGTCAGATACGCAGTATTTT
CDR3 protein: CASSQRLAGSDTQYF

D gene: NA
J gene: TRBJ1-1
V gene: TRBV20-1
clone size: NA
CDR3 DNA: TGCAGTGCCCCCAGGGGACTATTAATGAACACTGAAGCTTTCTTT
CDR3 protein: CSAPRGLLMNTEAFF

D gene: TRBD2
J gene: TRBJ2-3
V gene: TRBV20-1
clone size: once
CDR3 DNA: TGCAGTGCTTCCAAGCTAGCGGGGGTCACAGATACGCAGTATTTT
CDR3 protein: CSASKLAGVTDTQYF

D gene: NA
J gene: TRBJ1-1
V gene: TRBV28
clone size: few
CDR3 DNA: TGTGCCAGCAGTTTACCCCGGATGGGAGGGGACACTGAAGCTTTCTTT
CDR3 protein: CASSLPRMGGDTEAFF

D gene: TRBD1
J gene: TRBJ2-3
V gene: TRBV7-6
clone size: NA
CDR3 DNA: TGTGCCAGCAGCCGATTCGGGACAGGGATGGGCACAGATACGCAGTATTTT
CDR3 protein: CASSRFGTGMGTDTQYF

D gene: TRBD1
J gene: TRBJ2-1
V gene: TRBV12-3/TRBV12-4
clone size: NA
CDR3 DNA: TGTGCCAGCAGTTTAACGGCAGGGGGTCACAATGAGCAGTTCTTC
CDR3 protein: CASSLTAGGHNEQFF

D gene: NA
J gene: TRBJ2-7
V gene: TRBV30
clone size: many
CDR3 DNA: TGTGCCTGTTCCGGGGACCAGTTATACGAGCAGTACTTC
CDR3 protein: CACSGDQLYEQYF

D gene: TRBD2
J gene: TRBJ2-5
V gene: TRBV6-6
clone size: many
CDR3 DNA: TGTGCCAGCAGTGCGTCGGGGGGGGAGACCCAGTACTTC
CDR3 protein: CASSASGGETQYF

D gene: TRBD1
J gene: TRBJ1-2
V gene: TRBV6-1
clone size: few
CDR3 DNA: TGTGCCAGCAGTGACCGACGACAGGGGGTCAACTATGGCTACACCTTC
CDR3 protein: CASSDRRQGVNYGYTF

D gene: TRBD1
J gene: TRBJ1-1
V gene: TRBV6-1
clone size: few
CDR3 DNA: TGTGCCAGCAGGACGGAACAGGGGAGCGGCACTGAAGCTTTCTTT
CDR3 protein: CASRTEQGSGTEAFF

D gene: NA
J gene: TRBJ2-7
V gene: TRBV6-2/TRBV6-3
clone size: NA
CDR3 DNA: TGTGCCAGCAGCCGCCCGAACTACGAGCAGTACTTC
CDR3 protein: CASSRPNYEQYF